One sample yielded the 27 T cell receptor beta chains listed below, sequenced in a study of cytomegalovirus exposure and HLA in healthy donors. Profiled with immunoSEQ multiplex PCR; TCRdb holds only in-frame clones, not every one. The sample holds about 160,000 clones, roughly 90% seen once. The sequencing sample was made of PBMCs. These receptors all stem from a woman aged 18-29 years in good health and CMV-seropositive.

This clone has more than one count but fewer than ten. V usage is TRBV28 and J usage is TRBJ1-5, with D hard to call. CDR1 and CDR2 (germline): MDHEN, SYDVKM. CDR3 length equals 12 residues. The V and J ends lost 5 bases and 5 bases respectively, with 7 bases between them. Here the CDR3 reads CASSATDQPQHF. The CDR3 coding sequence is TGTGCCAGCAGTGCCACGGATCAGCCCCAGCATTTT.

The chain joins TRBV27 to TRBJ2-2; 7 nucleotides match TRBD1. Germline loops: CDR1 MNHEY, CDR2 SMNVEV (reference sequence). The CDR3 contains 14 residues. The trim removed 6 bases at V and 3 bases at J, leaving 4 bases unmatched. CDR3 nucleotide sequence: TGTGCCAGCAGAAGGACAGGCTACACCGGGGAGCTGTTTTTT. It codes for CASRRTGYTGELFF.

For this clone: The sample holds other DNA sequences that translate to the same CDR3. V gene TRBV18 combines with J gene TRBJ1-1, with D unclear. This CDR3 contains 14 residues. With 3 bases removed from V and 1 base from J, the gap between germline ends came to 9 bases. From germline, CDR1 is KGHSH and CDR2 LQKENI. CDR3 nucleotide sequence: TGTGCCAGCTCACCGCTAGAGGGGAACACTGAAGCTTTCTTT. Translating gives CASSPLEGNTEAFF. The full variable domain, completed using reference TRBV18 and TRBJ1-1, is NAGVMQNPRHLVRRRGQEARLRCSPMKGHSHVYWYRQLPEEGLKFMVYLQKENIIDESGMPKERFSAEFPKEGPSILRIQQVVRGDSAAYFCASSPLEGNTEAFFGQGTRLTVV.

The chain combines TRBV6-5 with TRBJ1-2; 9 bases fit TRBD1. V was clipped by 4 bases and J by 5 bases; unmatched bases: 8. The CDR3 consists of 15 residues. Germline V CDR1 and CDR2: MNHEY, SVGAGI. The CDR3, as DNA: TGTGCCAGCAGTTCGATACAGGGGGCGCGTTATGGCTACACCTTC. Amino acids: CASSSIQGARYGYTF.

In its sample, this clone was seen a few times. The chain carries TRBV30 and TRBJ2-2; 7 bases line up with TRBD1. There are 14 residues in the CDR3. Germline CDR1 and CDR2: GTSNPN and SVGIG (reference sequence). The junction had 7 bases not matched to a gene; V was cut back by 6 bases and J by 3 bases. In nucleotides, the CDR3 is TGTGCCTGCAATAACAGGGGTGACACCGGGGAGCTGTTTTTT. As protein: CACNNRGDTGELFF.

The rearrangement uses TRBV27 and TRBJ2-2, with a tentative D call TRBD1 (6 bases). The CDR3 contains 16 residues. Trimming took off 4 bases at V and 5 bases at J, with 17 bases between the two ends. Germline V gene lookup returns CDR1 MNHEY and CDR2 SMNVEV (reference sequence). CDR3: CASSYLQGWETGELFF. CDR3 nucleotides: TGTGCCAGCAGTTACTTACAGGGATGGGAAACCGGGGAGCTGTTTTTT.

This clone was found once. The rearrangement links TRBV27 to TRBJ1-3, with D tentatively TRBD1 (5 bases). The CDR3 extends over 16 amino acids. The V gene's germline CDR1 is MNHEY and CDR2 SMNVEV (reference sequence). V lost 3 bases and J 0 bases, leaving 12 bases between the germline ends. CDR3 residues: CASSLGLPLSGNTIYF. The CDR3 DNA follows: TGTGCCAGCAGTTTGGGGCTACCCCTCTCTGGAAACACCATATATTTT.

This clone was seen only once. The V call is TRBV7-2, the J call TRBJ2-7; 8 bases fit TRBD2. The trim removed 1 base at V and 5 bases at J, leaving 7 bases unmatched. The germline gives CDR1 SGHTA, CDR2 FQGNSA. This CDR3 spans 15 amino acids. The CDR3 protein is CASSLVSGALHEQYF. The CDR3 region has the DNA TGTGCCAGCAGCTTAGTTAGCGGGGCCCTCCACGAGCAGTACTTC.

The V call is TRBV19, the J call TRBJ2-5; TRBD2 agrees at 14 bases. Germline V gene lookup returns CDR1 LNHDA and CDR2 SQIVND (reference sequence). The CDR3 has 16 amino acids. Trimming took 6 bases from V and 5 from J; bases not matched to a gene: 8. CDR3 nucleotide sequence: TGTGCCAGTAGCCCCGGGACTAGCGGGAGAGGGGAGACCCAGTACTTC. Amino acids: CASSPGTSGRGETQYF.

This chain links TRBV19 with TRBJ2-7; 9 bases are shared with TRBD2. CDR3 length equals 15 residues. J gave up 2 bases and V 5 bases, and 7 bases lay outside the gene matches. Germline V lookup: CDR1 LNHDA, CDR2 SQIVND (reference sequence). CDR3 region: CASSPRLAEPYEQYF. The CDR3 DNA sequence: TGTGCCAGTAGTCCTCGACTAGCGGAACCCTACGAGCAGTACTTC.

The V call is TRBV28, the J call TRBJ1-5; TRBD1 aligns across 7 bases. The germline CDR1 and CDR2 sequences are MDHEN and SYDVKM. This CDR3 comprises 17 residues. V shed 10 bases and J 1 base; nucleotides not matched to a gene: 16. The CDR3 DNA is TGTGCCATCTCGAGGAGGGGGCTTGTTAGAAGCAATCAGCCCCAGCATTTT. Its translation: CAISRRGLVRSNQPQHF.

The J gene is TRBJ2-5, the V gene TRBV28; TRBD1 is a possible D gene (6 bases). The CDR3 covers 14 residues. With 8 bases removed from V and 1 base from J, the gap between germline ends came to 14 bases. Germline values: CDR1 MDHEN, CDR2 SYDVKM. The CDR3 here is CASQYRDTQETQYF. CDR3 coding DNA: TGTGCCAGCCAATACAGGGACACCCAAGAGACCCAGTACTTC.

The V and J genes are TRBV7-6 and TRBJ2-7, with 11 bases aligning to TRBD2. The length of the CDR3 is 14 residues. With 5 bases clipped from V and 3 bases from J, the junction kept 3 bases outside the gene matches. Germline V CDR1 and CDR2: SGHVS, FNYEAQ. The CDR3 DNA sequence: TGTGCCAGCAGCCGACTAGCGGGAAACTACGAGCAGTACTTC. It yields the protein CASSRLAGNYEQYF.

The gene calls are TRBV5-1 and TRBJ2-1; 10 bases align to TRBD1. V shed 0 bases, J shed 4 bases, and the junction held 4 bases outside the gene matches. Germline-derived CDR1 and CDR2 are SGHRS and YFSETQ. CDR3 length: 16 residues. The CDR3 region is CASSLVTGGFYNEQFF. The CDR3 bases are TGCGCCAGCAGCTTGGTGACAGGGGGCTTTTACAATGAGCAGTTCTTC.

This chain uses TRBV5-4 with TRBJ2-1; maybe TRBD2 (5 bases). CDR3 length: 16 residues. CDR1 is SGHNT, CDR2 YYREEE, per germline (reference sequence). Trimming left V 6 bases short and J 6 bases short, with 22 bases between. The CDR3 region has the DNA TGTGCCAGCACCAAACCTGGACGAGCGGACTCCAATGAGCAGTTCTTC. Its translation: CASTKPGRADSNEQFF.

In this sample, this clone turned up a few times. The chain has TRBV7-2 and TRBJ2-7; D is perhaps TRBD2 (6 bases). The germline V gene encodes CDR1 SGHTA and CDR2 FQGNSA. Trimming removed 5 bases at V and 5 bases at J, with 19 bases between. This CDR3 spans 15 amino acids. The CDR3 region is CASSLMRGLLDEQYF. CDR3 nucleotides: TGTGCCAGCAGCCTAATGCGGGGATTGCTCGACGAGCAGTACTTC.

The chain carries TRBV29-1 and TRBJ1-1; D ambiguous. Per the germline V gene, CDR1 is SQVTM and CDR2 is ANQGSEA. The CDR3 length is 15 residues. Trimming pared 1 base from V and 1 base from J, leaving 13 bases between. CDR3 DNA: TGCAGCGTTGAAGGCTTATGGGCCTGGAACACTGAAGCTTTCTTT. Amino acid sequence: CSVEGLWAWNTEAFF.

The chain employs TRBV6-5 and TRBJ2-2; D gene uncertain. CDR3 length: 16 amino acids. V lost 0 bases to trimming and J lost 1 base, with 9 bases between them. CDR1 is MNHEY and CDR2 is SVGAGI in the germline V gene. CDR3 coding DNA: TGTGCCAGCAGTTACTCGTCTTCGCGGAACACCGGGGAGCTGTTTTTT. Protein product: CASSYSSSRNTGELFF.

The table lists this clone with a count of one. This chain uses TRBV5-6 with TRBJ1-1, with D tentatively TRBD1 (6 bases). Deletions cut 2 bases from V and 7 bases from J, with 12 bases between. The CDR3 sequence is 13 residues long. CDR1 SGHDT and CDR2 YYEEEE come from the germline V gene. The DNA of the CDR3 is TGTGCCAGCAGCTTTGGGGGCTTAGGTGAAGCTTTCTTT. Protein sequence: CASSFGGLGEAFF.

In this sample, this clone turned up once. The V call is TRBV7-2, the J call TRBJ2-5, with 7 bases identical to TRBD2. CDR1 and CDR2 (germline): SGHTA, FQGNSA. The length of the CDR3 is 15 residues. The J segment lost 5 bases and the V segment lost 4 bases, leaving 10 bases of the junction unmatched. In DNA form, the CDR3 reads TGTGCCAGCAGCTCATCAAGCGGGGTGGGGGAGACCCAGTACTTC. This sequence encodes CASSSSSGVGETQYF.

The CDR3 protein is CASSLRLAGVTDTQYF. CDR3 DNA: TGTGCCAGCAGCTTAAGGCTAGCTGGGGTCACAGATACGCAGTATTTT. The chain joins TRBV13 to TRBJ2-3; maybe TRBD2 (5 bases). Germline lookup yields CDR1 PRHDT and CDR2 FYEKMQ (reference sequence). The CDR3 contains 16 residues. Trimming stripped 2 bases from V and 2 bases from J, with 14 bases between. The full variable domain, with the rest looked up from reference TRBV13 and TRBJ2-3, is AAGVIQSPRHLIKEKRETATLKCYPIPRHDTVYWYQQGPGQDPQFLISFYEKMQSDKGSIPDRFSAQQFSDYHSELNMSSLELGDSALYFCASSLRLAGVTDTQYFGPGTRLTVL.

The chain links TRBV10-3 to TRBJ2-1; D perhaps matches TRBD2 (7 bases). V was clipped by 10 bases and J by 5 bases, with 30 bases between them. CDR1 and CDR2 from the germline V gene are ENHRY and SYGVKD. The CDR3 is made up of 18 amino acids. CDR3 nucleotide sequence: TGTGCCACCAGGGGTCCGAGCGGGAACACTTCCCCCGACAATGAGCAGTTCTTC. It is translated as CATRGPSGNTSPDNEQFF.

The chain is built from TRBV10-3 and TRBJ1-2; no definite D call. The CDR3 has 15 amino acids. Between the trimmed V and J ends, which lost 0 bases and 3 bases, there was a span of 11 bases. CDR1 is ENHRY, CDR2 SYGVKD, per germline. The CDR3 region is CAISESMSADYGYTF. CDR3 nucleotides: TGTGCCATCAGTGAGTCGATGTCGGCGGACTATGGCTACACCTTC.

This rearrangement joins TRBV5-6 to TRBJ1-1; D is unresolved. V was shortened by 1 base and J by 4 bases, with 23 bases between the two germline ends. Germline lookup yields CDR1 SGHDT and CDR2 YYEEEE. The CDR3 contains 18 residues. The CDR3 DNA sequence: TGTGCCAGCAGCTTGATAGATCCGGGAATCCAAGGGTTCACTGAAGCTTTCTTT. Translated: CASSLIDPGIQGFTEAFF.

A few counts support this clone. This chain connects TRBV7-8 to TRBJ2-1, with TRBD1 matching over 10 bases. After removal of 1 base from V and 8 bases from J, the junction contained 5 bases not matched to a gene. There are 15 residues in the CDR3. Per germline, CDR1 SGHVS and CDR2 FQNEAQ. CDR3 loop: CASSLGTGGIYEQFF. The CDR3 DNA reads TGTGCCAGCAGCTTAGGGACAGGGGGAATCTATGAGCAGTTCTTC. Using reference TRBV7-8 and TRBJ2-1 for the parts outside the CDR3, the full variable domain is GAGVSQSPRYKVAKRGQDVALRCDPISGHVSLFWYQQALGQGPEFLTYFQNEAQLDKSGLPSDRFFAERPEGSVSTLKIQRTQQEDSAVYLCASSLGTGGIYEQFFGPGTRLTVL.

V and J are TRBV4-3 and TRBJ2-2; TRBD2 aligns across 11 bases. The V gene's germline CDR1 is LGHNA and CDR2 YSLEER. CDR3 length: 17 amino acids. The V gene end was trimmed by 0 bases and the J gene end by 7 bases; junction bases not matched to a gene: 7. CDR3: CASSQDPGLAANGELFF. CDR3 coding DNA: TGCGCCAGCAGCCAAGACCCGGGACTAGCGGCTAACGGGGAGCTGTTTTTT.

This clone was seen once. The chain employs TRBV5-1 and TRBJ2-5, with D possibly TRBD2 on 6 matching bases. CDR3 length: 16 amino acids. Germline assignment: CDR1 SGHRS and CDR2 YFSETQ. The V and J ends lost 0 bases and 2 bases respectively, with 14 bases between them. The CDR3 DNA reads as TGCGCCAGCAGCTTGGAGGCTAGCGCCCCTCAAGAGACCCAGTACTTC. This translates into CASSLEASAPQETQYF.